The entry that follows covers one T cell receptor beta chain sequence. Its antigen is unknown. This specimen comes from a study of OX40 agonist ivuxolimab in advanced cancers. Looking at the study overall: The mean age was around 56 years, ranging from roughly 23 to 79, with 65% to 90% of participants male. Notes on the study in general: Certain nonresponding patients likewise had low normalized T-cell clonal expansion. The CD4+ and CD8+ T cells in the blood had expanded clonally by week 6 at 0.1 to 3.0 mg/kg.

The repertoire was sequenced with immunoSEQ multiplex PCR; TCRdb's copy has only in-frame clones and lacks some. The data show more than 65,000 clones, with about 79% seen just once and roughly 1.2% held by the top ten. This specimen consisted of CD4+ or CD8+ T cells sorted from blood, obtained in a trial of the OX40 agonist ivuxolimab. This TCR was recovered from an adult with an advanced solid tumor such as melanoma, head and neck, liver or kidney cancer.

The CDR3, as DNA: TGTGCCAGCAGTACTCGGGACAGGGGCAGCTCTGGGGCCAACGTCCTGACTTTC. Amino acids: CASSTRDRGSSGANVLTF. The chain combines TRBV27 with TRBJ2-6, with 10 nucleotides matching TRBD1. From germline, CDR1 is MNHEY and CDR2 SMNVEV (reference sequence). V was clipped by 5 bases and J by 0 bases; unmatched bases: 7. The CDR3 runs 18 residues.